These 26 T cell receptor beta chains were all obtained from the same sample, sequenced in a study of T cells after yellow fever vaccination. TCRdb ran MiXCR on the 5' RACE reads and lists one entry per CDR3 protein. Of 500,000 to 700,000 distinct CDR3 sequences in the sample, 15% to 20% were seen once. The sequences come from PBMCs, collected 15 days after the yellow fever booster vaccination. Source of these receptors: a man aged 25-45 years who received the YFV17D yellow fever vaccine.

CDR3 nucleotide sequence: TGTGCCAGCAGCTGGGGGGCACTCCGCATTGATACGCAGTATTTT. Translated, it gives CASSWGALRIDTQYF. The chain is built from TRBV7-2 and TRBJ2-3; D is perhaps TRBD1 or TRBD2 (6 bases each). Germline V gene lookup returns CDR1 SGHTA and CDR2 FQGNSA. CDR3 length: 15 amino acids. V was shortened by 4 bases and J by 6 bases, with 17 bases between the two germline ends.

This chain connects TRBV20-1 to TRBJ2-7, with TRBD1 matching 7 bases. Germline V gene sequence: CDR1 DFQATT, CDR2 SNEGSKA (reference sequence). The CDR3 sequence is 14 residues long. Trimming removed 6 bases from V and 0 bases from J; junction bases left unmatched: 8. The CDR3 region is CSATVTGSSYEQYF. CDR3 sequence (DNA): TGCAGTGCGACGGTGACAGGGTCCTCCTACGAGCAGTACTTC.

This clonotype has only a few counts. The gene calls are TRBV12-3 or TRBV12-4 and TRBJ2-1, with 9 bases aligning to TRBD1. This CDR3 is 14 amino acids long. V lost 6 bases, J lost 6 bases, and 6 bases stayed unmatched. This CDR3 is CASRPGQGSNEQFF. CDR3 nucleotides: TGTGCCAGCAGGCCGGGACAGGGAAGCAATGAGCAGTTCTTC.

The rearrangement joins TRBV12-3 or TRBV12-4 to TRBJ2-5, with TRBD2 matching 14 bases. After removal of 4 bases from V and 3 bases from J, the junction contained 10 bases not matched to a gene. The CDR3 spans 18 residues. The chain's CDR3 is CASSWYQPGLAGEETQYF. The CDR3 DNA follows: TGTGCCAGCAGTTGGTACCAACCGGGACTAGCGGGAGAAGAGACCCAGTACTTC.

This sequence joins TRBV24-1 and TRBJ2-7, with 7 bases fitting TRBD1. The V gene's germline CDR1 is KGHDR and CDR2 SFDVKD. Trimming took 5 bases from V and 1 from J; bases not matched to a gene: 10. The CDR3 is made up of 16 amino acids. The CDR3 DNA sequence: TGTGCCACCAGTGTCAGACAGGGACCCTCTTCCTACGAGCAGTACTTC. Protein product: CATSVRQGPSSYEQYF.

The DNA for the CDR3 is TGCAGTGCAACCGGGACAGGGGGACCTGGGGCCAACGTCCTGACTTTC. Its protein product is CSATGTGGPGANVLTF. This sequence joins TRBV20-1 and TRBJ2-6; 11 bases agree with TRBD1. V was clipped by 6 bases and J by 2 bases; unmatched bases: 6. The germline CDR1 and CDR2 sequences are DFQATT and SNEGSKA (reference sequence). The CDR3 loop spans 16 amino acids.

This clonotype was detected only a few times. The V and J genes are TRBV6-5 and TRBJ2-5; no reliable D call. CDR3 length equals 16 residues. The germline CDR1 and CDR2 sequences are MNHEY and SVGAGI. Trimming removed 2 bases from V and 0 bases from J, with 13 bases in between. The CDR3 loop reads CASSYGVVRNQETQYF. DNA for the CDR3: TGTGCCAGCAGTTACGGGGTAGTAAGAAACCAAGAGACCCAGTACTTC.

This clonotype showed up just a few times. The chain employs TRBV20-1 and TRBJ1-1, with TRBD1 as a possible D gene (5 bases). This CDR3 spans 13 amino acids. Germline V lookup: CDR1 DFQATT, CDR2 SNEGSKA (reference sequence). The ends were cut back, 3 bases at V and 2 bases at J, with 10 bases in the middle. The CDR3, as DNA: TGCAGTGCTAGGGAGGACACAAACACTGAAGCTTTCTTT. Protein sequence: CSAREDTNTEAFF.

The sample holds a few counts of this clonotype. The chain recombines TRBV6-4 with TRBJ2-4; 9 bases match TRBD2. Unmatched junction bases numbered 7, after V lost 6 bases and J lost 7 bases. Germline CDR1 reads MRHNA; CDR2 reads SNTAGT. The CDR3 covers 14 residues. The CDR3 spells CASRELGLANIQYF. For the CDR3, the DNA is TGTGCCAGCAGAGAACTGGGACTAGCCAACATTCAGTACTTC.

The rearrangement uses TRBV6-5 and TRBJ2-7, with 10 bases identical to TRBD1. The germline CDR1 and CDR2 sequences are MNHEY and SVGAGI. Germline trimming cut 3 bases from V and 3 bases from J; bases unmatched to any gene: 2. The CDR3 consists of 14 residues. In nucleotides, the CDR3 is TGTGCCAGCAGTTATGGGGACAGGGGCTACGAGCAGTACTTC. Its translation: CASSYGDRGYEQYF.

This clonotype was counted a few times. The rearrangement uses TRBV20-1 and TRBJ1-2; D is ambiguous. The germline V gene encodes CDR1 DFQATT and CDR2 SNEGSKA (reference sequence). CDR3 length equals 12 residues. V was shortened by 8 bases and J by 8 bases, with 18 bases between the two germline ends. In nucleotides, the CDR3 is TGCAGTTCACCCGGGCACGCGGAAGGCTACACCTTC. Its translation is CSSPGHAEGYTF.

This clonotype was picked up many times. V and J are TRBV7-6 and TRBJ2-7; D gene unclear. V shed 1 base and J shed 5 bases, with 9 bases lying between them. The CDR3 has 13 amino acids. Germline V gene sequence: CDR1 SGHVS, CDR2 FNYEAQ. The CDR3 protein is CASSLGSLNEQYF. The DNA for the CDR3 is TGTGCCAGCAGCTTAGGCTCCTTAAACGAGCAGTACTTC. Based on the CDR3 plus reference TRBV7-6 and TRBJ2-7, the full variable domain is GAGVSQSPRYKVTKRGQDVALRCDPISGHVSLYWYRQALGQGPEFLTYFNYEAQQDKSGLPNDRFSAERPEGSISTLTIQRTEQRDSAMYRCASSLGSLNEQYFGPGTRLTVT.

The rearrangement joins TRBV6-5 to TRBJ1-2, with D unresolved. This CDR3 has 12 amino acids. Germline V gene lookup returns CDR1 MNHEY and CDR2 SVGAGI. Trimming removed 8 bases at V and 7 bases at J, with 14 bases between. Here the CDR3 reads CASAQFWAGYTF. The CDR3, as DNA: TGTGCCAGCGCCCAGTTTTGGGCTGGCTACACCTTC.

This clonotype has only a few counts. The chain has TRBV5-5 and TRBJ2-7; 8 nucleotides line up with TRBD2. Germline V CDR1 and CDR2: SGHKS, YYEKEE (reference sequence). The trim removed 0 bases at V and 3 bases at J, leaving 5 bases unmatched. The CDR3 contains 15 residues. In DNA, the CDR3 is TGTGCCAGCAGCTTGGCCGTTAGCGGGGTCTACGAGCAGTACTTC. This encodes CASSLAVSGVYEQYF.

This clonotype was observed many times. The CDR3 DNA sequence: TGTGCCAGCAGCCTTAGCGGGAGTAGCTCCGAGCAGTACTTC. Translated: CASSLSGSSSEQYF. The chain is built from TRBV6-2 or TRBV6-3 and TRBJ2-7, with 9 bases identical to TRBD2. V was pared by 6 bases and J by 6 bases, with 9 bases of the junction left unmatched. CDR3 length: 14 residues. Germline V gene data show CDR1 as MNHEY and CDR2 as SVGEGT.

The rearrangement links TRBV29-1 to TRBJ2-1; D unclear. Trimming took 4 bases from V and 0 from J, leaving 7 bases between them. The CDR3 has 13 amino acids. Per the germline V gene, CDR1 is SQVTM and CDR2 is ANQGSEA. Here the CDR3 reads CSVATSSYNEQFF. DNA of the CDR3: TGCAGCGTTGCGACGAGCTCCTACAATGAGCAGTTCTTC.

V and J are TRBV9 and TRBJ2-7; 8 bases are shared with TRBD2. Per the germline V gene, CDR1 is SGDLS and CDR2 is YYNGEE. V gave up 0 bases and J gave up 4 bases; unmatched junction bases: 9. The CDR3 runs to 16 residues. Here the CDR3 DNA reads TGTGCCAGCAGCGTAGACCCCGCGGGAGGTCCTTACGAGCAGTACTTC. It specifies CASSVDPAGGPYEQYF.

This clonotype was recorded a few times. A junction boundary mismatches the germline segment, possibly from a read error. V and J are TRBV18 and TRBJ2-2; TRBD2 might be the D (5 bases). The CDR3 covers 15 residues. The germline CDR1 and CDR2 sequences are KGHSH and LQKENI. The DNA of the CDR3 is TGTGCCAGCTCACCACCGGCCCAGCGCACCGGGGAGTTGTTTTTT. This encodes CASSPPAQRTGELFF.

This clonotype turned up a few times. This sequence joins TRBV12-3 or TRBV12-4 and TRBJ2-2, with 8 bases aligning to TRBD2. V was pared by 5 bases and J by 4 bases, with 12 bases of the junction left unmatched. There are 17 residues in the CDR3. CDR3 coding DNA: TGTGCCAGCAGTCAGCTCATCGGGAGGGACCTCACCGGGGAGCTGTTTTTT. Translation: CASSQLIGRDLTGELFF.

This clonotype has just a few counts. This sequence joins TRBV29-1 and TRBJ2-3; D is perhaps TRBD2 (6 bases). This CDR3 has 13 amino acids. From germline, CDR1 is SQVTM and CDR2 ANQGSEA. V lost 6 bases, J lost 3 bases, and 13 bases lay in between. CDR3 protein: CSVATGATDTQYF. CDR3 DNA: TGCAGCGTAGCGACGGGAGCTACAGATACGCAGTATTTT.

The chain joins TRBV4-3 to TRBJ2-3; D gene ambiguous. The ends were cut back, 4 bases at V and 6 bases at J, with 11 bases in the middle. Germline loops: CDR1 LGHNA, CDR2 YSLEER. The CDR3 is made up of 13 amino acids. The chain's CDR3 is CASSRARRDTQYF. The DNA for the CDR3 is TGCGCCAGCAGCCGGGCCCGACGGGATACGCAGTATTTT.

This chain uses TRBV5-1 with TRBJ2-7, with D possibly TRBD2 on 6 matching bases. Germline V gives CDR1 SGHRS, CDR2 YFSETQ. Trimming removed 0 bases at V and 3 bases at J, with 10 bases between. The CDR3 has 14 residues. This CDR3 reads CASSLELAGYEQYF. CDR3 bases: TGCGCCAGCAGCTTGGAACTAGCAGGCTACGAGCAGTACTTC.

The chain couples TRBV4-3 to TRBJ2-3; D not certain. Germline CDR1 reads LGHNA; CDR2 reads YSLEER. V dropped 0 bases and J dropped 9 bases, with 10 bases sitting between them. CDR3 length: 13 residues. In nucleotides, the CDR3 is TGCGCCAGCAGCCAAGATCTGCTTGTCACGCAGTATTTT. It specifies CASSQDLLVTQYF.

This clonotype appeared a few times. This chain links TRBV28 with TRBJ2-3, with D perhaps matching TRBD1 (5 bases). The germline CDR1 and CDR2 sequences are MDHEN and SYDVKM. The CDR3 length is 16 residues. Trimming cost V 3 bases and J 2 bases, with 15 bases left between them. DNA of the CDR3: TGTGCCAGCAGTTTGGCAGGGCGGAGACCCACAGATACGCAGTATTTT. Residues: CASSLAGRRPTDTQYF.

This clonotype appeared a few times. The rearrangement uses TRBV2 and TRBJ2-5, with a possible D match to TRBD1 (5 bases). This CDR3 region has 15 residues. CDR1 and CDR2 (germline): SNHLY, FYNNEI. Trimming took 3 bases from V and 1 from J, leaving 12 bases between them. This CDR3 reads CASSEPQGRQETQYF. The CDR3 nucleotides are TGTGCCAGCAGTGAGCCCCAGGGCCGCCAAGAGACCCAGTACTTC.

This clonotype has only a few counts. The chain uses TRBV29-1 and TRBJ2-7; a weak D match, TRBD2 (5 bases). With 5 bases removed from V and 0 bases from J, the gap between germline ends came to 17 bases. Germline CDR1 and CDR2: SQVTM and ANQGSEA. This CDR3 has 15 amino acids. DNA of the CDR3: TGCAGCGTTCTGTTGAGGTTTAGCGTCTCCTACGAGCAGTACTTC. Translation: CSVLLRFSVSYEQYF.